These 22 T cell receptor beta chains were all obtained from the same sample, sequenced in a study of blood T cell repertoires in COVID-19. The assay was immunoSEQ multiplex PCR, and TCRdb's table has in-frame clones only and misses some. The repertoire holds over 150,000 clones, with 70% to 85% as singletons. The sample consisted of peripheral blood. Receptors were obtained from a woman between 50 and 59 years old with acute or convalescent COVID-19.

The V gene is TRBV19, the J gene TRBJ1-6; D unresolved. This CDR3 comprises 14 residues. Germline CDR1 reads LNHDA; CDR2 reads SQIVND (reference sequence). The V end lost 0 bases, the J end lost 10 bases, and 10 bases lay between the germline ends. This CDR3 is CASSIDRIGSPLHF. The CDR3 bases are TGTGCCAGTAGTATAGATCGAATCGGGTCACCCCTCCACTTT.

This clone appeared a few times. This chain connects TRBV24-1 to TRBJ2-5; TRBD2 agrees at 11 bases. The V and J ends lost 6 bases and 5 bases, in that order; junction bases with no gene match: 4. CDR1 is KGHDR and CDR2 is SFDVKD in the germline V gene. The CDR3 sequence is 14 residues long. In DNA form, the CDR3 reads TGTGCCACCAGTTCTAGCGGGGGGACGGAGACCCAGTACTTC. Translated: CATSSSGGTETQYF.

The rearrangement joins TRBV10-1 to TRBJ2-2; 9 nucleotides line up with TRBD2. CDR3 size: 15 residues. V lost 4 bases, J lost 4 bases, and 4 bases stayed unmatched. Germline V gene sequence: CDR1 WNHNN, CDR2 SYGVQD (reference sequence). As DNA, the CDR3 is TGCGCCAGCAGTGCAGCGGGGGGATTCACCGGGGAGCTGTTTTTT. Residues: CASSAAGGFTGELFF.

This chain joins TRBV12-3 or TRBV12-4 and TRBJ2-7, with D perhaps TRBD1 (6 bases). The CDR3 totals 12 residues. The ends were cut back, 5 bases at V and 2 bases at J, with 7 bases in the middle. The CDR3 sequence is CASSRDTYEQYF. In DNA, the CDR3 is TGTGCCAGCAGTCGGGACACCTACGAGCAGTACTTC.

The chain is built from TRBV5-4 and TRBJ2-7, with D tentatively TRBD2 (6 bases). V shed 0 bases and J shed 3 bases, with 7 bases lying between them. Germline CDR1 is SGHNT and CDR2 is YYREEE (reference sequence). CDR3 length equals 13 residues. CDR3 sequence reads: CASSLVGGYEQYF. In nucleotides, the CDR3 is TGTGCCAGCAGCTTGGTGGGAGGCTACGAGCAGTACTTC.

CDR3 region: CASSPLTGMNEQFF. For the CDR3, the DNA is TGTGCCAGCTCACCTCTGACAGGGATGAATGAGCAGTTCTTC. This chain links TRBV18 with TRBJ2-1; 7 positions match TRBD1. This CDR3 has 14 amino acids. The V segment lost 3 bases and the J segment 7 bases; nucleotides outside the gene matches: 6. Germline assignment: CDR1 KGHSH and CDR2 LQKENI.

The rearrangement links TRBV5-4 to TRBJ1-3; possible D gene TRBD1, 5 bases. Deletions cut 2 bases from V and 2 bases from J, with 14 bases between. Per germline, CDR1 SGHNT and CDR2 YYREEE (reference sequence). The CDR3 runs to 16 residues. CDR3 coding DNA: TGTGCCAGCAGCTTTAAAGGGGCAGGAACTGGAAACACCATATATTTT. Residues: CASSFKGAGTGNTIYF.

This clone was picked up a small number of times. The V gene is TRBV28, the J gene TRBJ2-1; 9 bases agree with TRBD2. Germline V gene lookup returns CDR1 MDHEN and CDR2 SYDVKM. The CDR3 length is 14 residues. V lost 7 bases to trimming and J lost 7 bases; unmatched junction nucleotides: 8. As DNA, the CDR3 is TGTGCCAGCACCGCTAGCGGGATTTTAAATGAGCAGTTCTTC. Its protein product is CASTASGILNEQFF.

CDR3 sequence (DNA): TGCAGTGCTAGTCCACTCAGCGGGAGCGGGGAGACCCAGTACTTC. As protein: CSASPLSGSGETQYF. The chain uses TRBV20-1 and TRBJ2-5, with TRBD2 matching over 8 bases. Germline V CDR1 and CDR2: DFQATT, SNEGSKA (reference sequence). Losses at the gene ends were 3 bases for V and 5 bases for J; bases not matched to a gene: 11. The CDR3 runs to 15 residues.

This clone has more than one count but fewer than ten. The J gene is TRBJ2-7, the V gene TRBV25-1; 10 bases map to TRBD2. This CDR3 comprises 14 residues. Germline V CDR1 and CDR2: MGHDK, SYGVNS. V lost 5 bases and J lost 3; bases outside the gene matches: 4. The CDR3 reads CASSIAGGGYEQYF. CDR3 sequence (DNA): TGTGCCAGCAGTATAGCGGGGGGAGGCTACGAGCAGTACTTC.

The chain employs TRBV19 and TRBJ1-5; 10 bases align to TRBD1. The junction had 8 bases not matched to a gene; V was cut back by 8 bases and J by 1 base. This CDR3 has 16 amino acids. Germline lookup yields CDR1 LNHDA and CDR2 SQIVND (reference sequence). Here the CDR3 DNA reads TGTGCCAGTGCGTATGGGACAGGGGTGAGCAATCAGCCCCAGCATTTT. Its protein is CASAYGTGVSNQPQHF.

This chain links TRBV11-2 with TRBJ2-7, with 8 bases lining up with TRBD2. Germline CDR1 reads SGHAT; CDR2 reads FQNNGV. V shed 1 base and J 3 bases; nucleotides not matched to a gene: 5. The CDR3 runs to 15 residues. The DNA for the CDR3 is TGTGCCAGCAGCTTAGCGGGGGGGCCCAACTACGAGCAGTACTTC. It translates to CASSLAGGPNYEQYF.

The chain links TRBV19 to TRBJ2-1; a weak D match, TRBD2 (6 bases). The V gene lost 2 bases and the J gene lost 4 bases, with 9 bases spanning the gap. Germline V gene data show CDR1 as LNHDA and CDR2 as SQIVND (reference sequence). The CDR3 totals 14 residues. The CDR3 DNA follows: TGTGCCAGTAGTATATCACTAGCTTACAATGAGCAGTTCTTC. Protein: CASSISLAYNEQFF.

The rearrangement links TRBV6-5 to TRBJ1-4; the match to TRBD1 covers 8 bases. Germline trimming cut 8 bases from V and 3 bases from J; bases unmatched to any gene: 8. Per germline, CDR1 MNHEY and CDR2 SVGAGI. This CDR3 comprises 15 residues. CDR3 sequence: CASRARGHANEKLFF. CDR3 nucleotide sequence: TGTGCCAGCCGGGCCAGGGGGCATGCTAATGAAAAACTGTTTTTT.

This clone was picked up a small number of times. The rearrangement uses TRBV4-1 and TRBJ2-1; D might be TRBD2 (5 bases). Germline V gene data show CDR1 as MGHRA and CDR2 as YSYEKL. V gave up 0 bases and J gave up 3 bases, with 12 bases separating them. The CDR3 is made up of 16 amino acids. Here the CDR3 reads CASSQDRSGYYNEQFF. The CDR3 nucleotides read TGCGCCAGCAGCCAAGATCGGAGCGGTTACTACAATGAGCAGTTCTTC.

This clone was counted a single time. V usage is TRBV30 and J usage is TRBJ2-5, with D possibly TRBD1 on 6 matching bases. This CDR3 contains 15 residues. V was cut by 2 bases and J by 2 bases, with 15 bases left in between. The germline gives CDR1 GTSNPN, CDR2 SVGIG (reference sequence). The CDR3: CAWSLTGALQETQYF. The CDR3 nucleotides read TGTGCCTGGAGTTTGACAGGAGCATTACAAGAGACCCAGTACTTC.

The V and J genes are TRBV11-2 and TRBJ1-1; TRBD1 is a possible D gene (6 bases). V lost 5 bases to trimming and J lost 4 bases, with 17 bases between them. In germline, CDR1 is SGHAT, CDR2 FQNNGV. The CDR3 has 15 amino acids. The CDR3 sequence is CASSPRLRGATEAFF. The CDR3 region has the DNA TGTGCCAGCAGCCCAAGGCTCAGGGGTGCCACTGAAGCTTTCTTT.

The CDR3 reads CASRARDSPLHF. The CDR3 DNA is TGTGCCAGCAGGGCGAGGGATTCACCCCTCCACTTT. The V gene is TRBV6-5, the J gene TRBJ1-6; D call uncertain. The V gene lost 6 bases and the J gene lost 8 bases, with 8 bases spanning the gap. The CDR3 extends over 12 amino acids. Per germline, CDR1 MNHEY and CDR2 SVGAGI.

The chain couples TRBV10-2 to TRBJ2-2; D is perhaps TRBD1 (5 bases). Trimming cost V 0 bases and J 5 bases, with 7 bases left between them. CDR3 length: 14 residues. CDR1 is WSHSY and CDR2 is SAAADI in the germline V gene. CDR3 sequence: CASSESRGTGELFF. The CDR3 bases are TGCGCCAGCAGTGAGTCTAGGGGTACCGGGGAGCTGTTTTTT.

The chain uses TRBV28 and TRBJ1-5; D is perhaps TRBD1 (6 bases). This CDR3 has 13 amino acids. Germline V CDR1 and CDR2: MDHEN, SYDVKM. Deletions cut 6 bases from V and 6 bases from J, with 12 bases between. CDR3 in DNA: TGTGCCAGCAGAAACAGGGCTCCTCAGCCCCAGCATTTT. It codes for CASRNRAPQPQHF.

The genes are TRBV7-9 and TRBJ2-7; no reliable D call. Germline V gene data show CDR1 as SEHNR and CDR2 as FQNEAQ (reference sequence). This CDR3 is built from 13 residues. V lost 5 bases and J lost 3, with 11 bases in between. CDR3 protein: CASSPLTFYEQYF. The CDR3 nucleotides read TGTGCCAGCAGCCCACTGACATTCTACGAGCAGTACTTC.

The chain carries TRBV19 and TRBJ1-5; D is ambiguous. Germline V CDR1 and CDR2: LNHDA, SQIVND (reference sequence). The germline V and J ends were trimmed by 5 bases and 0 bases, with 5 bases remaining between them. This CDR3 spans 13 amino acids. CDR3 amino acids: CASSGSSNQPQHF. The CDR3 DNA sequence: TGTGCCAGTAGTGGCAGTAGCAATCAGCCCCAGCATTTT.